The clone carrying this TCR beta chain has at least ten counts. Individuals selected for sequencing had exhibited CD8+CD57+ cell expansion on flow cytometry. The CDR3 length is 11 residues. Germline V lookup: CDR1 DFQATT, CDR2 SNEGSKA (reference sequence). The V gene lost 0 bases and the J gene lost 9 bases, with 9 bases spanning the gap. Genomic DNA acted as the template from which TCR beta VDJ combination and CDR3 sequence profiling were carried out. TCRdb reanalysed the reads using MiXCR and keeps one entry per CDR3 protein. The sample comprises 400,000 to 600,000 distinct CDR3 sequences, approximately 33% of which are singletons, and roughly 0.8% rests with the top ten. The data are from a study of CD8+CD57+ T cells in acquired aplastic anemia.

What was sequenced was sorted CD4+, CD8+, or CD8+CD57+ T cells (not recorded which) from PBMCs. The TCR was taken from a human donor with aplastic anemia. V usage is TRBV20-1 and J usage is TRBJ2-7; D gene ambiguous. The CDR3 protein is CSARDAERQYF. CDR3 in DNA: TGCAGTGCTAGAGATGCCGAGCGGCAGTACTTC.